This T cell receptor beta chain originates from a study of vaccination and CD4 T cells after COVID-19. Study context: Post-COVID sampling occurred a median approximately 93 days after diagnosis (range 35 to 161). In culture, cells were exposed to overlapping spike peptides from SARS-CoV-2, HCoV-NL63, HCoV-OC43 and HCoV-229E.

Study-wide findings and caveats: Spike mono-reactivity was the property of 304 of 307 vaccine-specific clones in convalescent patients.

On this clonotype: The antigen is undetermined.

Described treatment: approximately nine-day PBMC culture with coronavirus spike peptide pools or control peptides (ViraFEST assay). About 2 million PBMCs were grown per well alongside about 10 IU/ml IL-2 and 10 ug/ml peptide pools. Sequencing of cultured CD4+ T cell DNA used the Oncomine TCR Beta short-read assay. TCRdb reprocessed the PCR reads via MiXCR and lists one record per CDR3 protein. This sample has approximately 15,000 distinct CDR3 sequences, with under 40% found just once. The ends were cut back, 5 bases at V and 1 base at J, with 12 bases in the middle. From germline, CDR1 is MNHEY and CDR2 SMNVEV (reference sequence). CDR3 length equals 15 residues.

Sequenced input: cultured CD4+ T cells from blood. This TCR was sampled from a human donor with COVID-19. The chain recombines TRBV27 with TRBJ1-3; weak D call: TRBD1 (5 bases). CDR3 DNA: TGTGCCAGCAGTCTCACCGGGGGGTCTGGAAACACCATATATTTT. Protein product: CASSLTGGSGNTIYF.